The 22 T cell receptor beta chains reported below all come from one sample, sequenced in a study of OX40 agonist ivuxolimab in advanced cancers. Data came from immunoSEQ multiplex PCR; TCRdb stores just in-frame clones and leaves some out. The repertoire holds 70,000 to 100,000 clones, with 85% to 90% as singletons. Source: CD4+ or CD8+ T cells sorted from blood, taken in a trial of the OX40 agonist ivuxolimab. The receptors shown here come from an adult with an advanced solid tumor such as melanoma, head and neck, liver or kidney cancer.

This chain links TRBV6-1 with TRBJ2-5; TRBD2 matches at 9 bases. J was trimmed by 5 bases and V by 7 bases; bases with no gene match: 5. The germline V gene encodes CDR1 MNHNS and CDR2 SASEGT. The CDR3 is made up of 13 amino acids. CDR3 DNA: TGTGCCAGCAAAGCGGGAGGCTTGGAGACCCAGTACTTC. Its translation: CASKAGGLETQYF.

The chain has TRBV5-1 and TRBJ2-7, with a tentative D call TRBD1 (5 bases). The CDR3 length is 13 residues. Germline V gene data show CDR1 as SGHRS and CDR2 as YFSETQ. Trimming shortened V by 7 bases and J by 0 bases, and 11 bases separated the two germline ends. Here the CDR3 DNA reads TGCGCCAGCGCAAGGACATACTCCTACGAGCAGTACTTC. Encoded protein: CASARTYSYEQYF.

This chain joins TRBV19 and TRBJ1-3; 12 bases align to TRBD1. CDR1 and CDR2 (germline): LNHDA, SQIVND (reference sequence). The CDR3 sequence is 16 residues long. V shed 6 bases and J 4 bases; nucleotides not matched to a gene: 7. The CDR3 DNA reads TGTGCCAGTAGCGAGGGACAGGGGGCTGTCGGAAACACCATATATTTT. Its translation: CASSEGQGAVGNTIYF.

This chain uses TRBV30 with TRBJ1-5; unclear D gene. V shed 0 bases and J shed 7 bases, with 10 bases lying between them. The length of the CDR3 is 13 residues. Germline V gene data show CDR1 as GTSNPN and CDR2 as SVGIG (reference sequence). The CDR3 coding sequence is TGTGCCTGGAGTGTAACAGCCATCCAGCCCCAGCATTTT. It codes for CAWSVTAIQPQHF.

This rearrangement joins TRBV6-4 to TRBJ2-1; 8 nucleotides agree with TRBD2. Looked up from germline, CDR1 is MRHNA and CDR2 is SNTAGT. CDR3 length: 17 amino acids. V was clipped by 2 bases and J by 2 bases; unmatched bases: 8. This chain's CDR3 is CASSDEGTSHPYNEQFF. The CDR3 DNA reads TGTGCCAGCAGTGACGAGGGGACTAGTCACCCCTACAATGAGCAGTTCTTC.

V and J are TRBV27 and TRBJ2-7, with 9 bases that match TRBD2. The germline CDR1 and CDR2 sequences are MNHEY and SMNVEV (reference sequence). V was pared by 9 bases and J by 5 bases, with 11 bases of the junction left unmatched. The CDR3 has 14 amino acids. In nucleotides, the CDR3 is TGTGCCAGTAGGGATAGCGGGAGAAAACACGAGCAGTACTTC. This translates into CASRDSGRKHEQYF.

V gene TRBV18 combines with J gene TRBJ1-1, with D maybe TRBD1 (6 bases). V lost 3 bases and J 3 bases, leaving 14 bases between the germline ends. This CDR3 has 15 residues. The germline gives CDR1 KGHSH, CDR2 LQKENI. The CDR3 loop is CASSPRTARDTEAFF. The CDR3 bases are TGTGCCAGCTCACCTCGGACAGCCAGGGACACTGAAGCTTTCTTT.

The rearrangement joins TRBV27 to TRBJ2-7; TRBD1 aligns across 7 bases. The CDR3 contains 14 residues. The germline CDR1 and CDR2 sequences are MNHEY and SMNVEV (reference sequence). The ends lost 3 bases at V and 2 bases at J; junction bases unmatched: 4. The CDR3 DNA follows: TGTGCCAGCAGTTTTTACCAGGGGGCCTACGAGCAGTACTTC. Its protein product is CASSFYQGAYEQYF.

This sequence joins TRBV5-4 and TRBJ2-2, with 9 bases identical to TRBD2. The CDR3 loop spans 14 amino acids. CDR1 SGHNT and CDR2 YYREEE come from the germline V gene (reference sequence). The V gene end was trimmed by 2 bases and the J gene end by 7 bases; junction bases not matched to a gene: 3. CDR3 sequence: CASSFSGSDGELFF. The CDR3 nucleotides are TGTGCCAGCAGCTTTAGCGGGAGTGACGGGGAGCTGTTTTTT.

The J gene is TRBJ2-4, the V gene TRBV11-2; D is unclear. Trimming shortened V by 3 bases and J by 0 bases, and 15 bases separated the two germline ends. The CDR3 has 17 residues. Germline loops: CDR1 SGHAT, CDR2 FQNNGV. The CDR3 here is CASSLLPRALAKNIQYF. In DNA, the CDR3 is TGTGCCAGCAGCTTGCTCCCCCGGGCACTAGCCAAAAACATTCAGTACTTC.

The chain is built from TRBV6-1 and TRBJ1-2; D remains ambiguous. The CDR3 length is 12 residues. Germline loops: CDR1 MNHNS, CDR2 SASEGT. V lost 6 bases and J 2 bases, leaving 7 bases between the germline ends. CDR3 bases: TGTGCCAGCAGAACCTTGAACTATGGCTACACCTTC. Translated: CASRTLNYGYTF.

The chain joins TRBV30 to TRBJ2-7; D perhaps matches TRBD2 (7 bases). With 6 bases removed from V and 6 bases from J, the gap between germline ends came to 27 bases. Germline V gene data show CDR1 as GTSNPN and CDR2 as SVGIG (reference sequence). CDR3 length: 16 amino acids. The CDR3 spells CACVIGSGGRNREQYF. CDR3 DNA: TGTGCCTGTGTTATAGGGTCCGGGGGGCGAAACCGCGAGCAGTACTTC.

The CDR3 here is CSAGGGEVREQYF. The CDR3 region has the DNA TGCAGCGCCGGGGGTGGGGAGGTAAGGGAGCAGTACTTC. The chain is built from TRBV29-1 and TRBJ2-7; weak D call: TRBD2 (6 bases). This CDR3 has 13 residues. Trimming took 7 bases from V and 7 from J, leaving 20 bases between them. Germline V gene sequence: CDR1 SQVTM, CDR2 ANQGSEA.

This clone was seen just once. This rearrangement joins TRBV2 to TRBJ2-1; 8 nucleotides align to TRBD2. CDR3 length equals 15 residues. Germline CDR1 reads SNHLY; CDR2 reads FYNNEI. V gave up 5 bases and J gave up 6 bases; unmatched junction bases: 9. The DNA of the CDR3 is TGTGCCAGCAGTTTCAGCGGGAGCCTTTTCAATGAGCAGTTCTTC. Residues: CASSFSGSLFNEQFF.

V is TRBV7-3 and J is TRBJ1-5; D gene ambiguous. V was trimmed by 2 bases and J by 6 bases, leaving 8 bases between them. This CDR3 spans 13 amino acids. The germline gives CDR1 SGHTA, CDR2 FQGTGA. DNA of the CDR3: TGTGCCAGCAGCTTACGTTTGTCTCAGCCCCAGCATTTT. Its protein is CASSLRLSQPQHF.

The rearrangement links TRBV6-1 to TRBJ2-1; 15 positions match TRBD2. The trim removed 11 bases at V and 8 bases at J, leaving 10 bases unmatched. The CDR3 is 15 residues long. Per the germline V gene, CDR1 is MNHNS and CDR2 is SASEGT. In DNA form, the CDR3 reads TGTGCCGTTGGACTAGCGGGAGGGGTCGGCCATGAGCAGTTCTTC. Its translation is CAVGLAGGVGHEQFF.

J is TRBJ2-7 and V is TRBV2; 8 nucleotides match TRBD2. The CDR3 covers 15 residues. Looked up from germline, CDR1 is SNHLY and CDR2 is FYNNEI. V trimming: 7 bases; J trimming: 5 bases; junction bases outside the gene matches: 13. Written as DNA, the CDR3 is TGTGCCAGCACCGAACCGGGACTAGGGTCTGACGAGCAGTACTTC. Translation gives CASTEPGLGSDEQYF.

The chain combines TRBV14 with TRBJ2-7; unclear D gene. This CDR3 has 13 amino acids. Germline loops: CDR1 SGHDN, CDR2 FVKESK. V lost 2 bases and J 7 bases, leaving 12 bases between the germline ends. Written as DNA, the CDR3 is TGTGCCAGCAGCCAATTTCTCGCGCGGGAGCAGTACTTC. Translated, it gives CASSQFLAREQYF.

The chain recombines TRBV5-6 with TRBJ2-1, with D maybe TRBD2 (5 bases). This CDR3 has 14 amino acids. CDR1 and CDR2 from the germline V gene are SGHDT and YYEEEE. Trimming stripped 5 bases from V and 4 bases from J, with 13 bases between. The DNA for the CDR3 is TGTGCCAGCAGGATAGCGTTCCTTTACAATGAGCAGTTCTTC. This translates into CASRIAFLYNEQFF.

This clone was counted only a few times. The chain is built from TRBV4-2 and TRBJ1-1; TRBD1 might be the D (6 bases). The CDR3 loop spans 12 amino acids. The germline CDR1 and CDR2 sequences are LGHNA and YNFKEQ. Trimming removed 1 base at V and 10 bases at J, with 10 bases between. The CDR3 DNA reads as TGTGCCAGCAGCCAAGGGACAGACTCAGCTTTCTTT. It translates to CASSQGTDSAFF.

The chain carries TRBV5-4 and TRBJ2-5, with 10 bases lining up with TRBD2. The CDR3 sequence is 15 residues long. With 3 bases clipped from V and 1 base from J, the junction kept 3 bases outside the gene matches. CDR1 and CDR2 from the germline V gene are SGHNT and YYREEE (reference sequence). DNA of the CDR3: TGTGCCAGCAGCTCACGGACTAGCGGCCAAGAGACCCAGTACTTC. Its translation: CASSSRTSGQETQYF.

The chain carries TRBV28 and TRBJ1-2; 10 bases are a match to TRBD1. The length of the CDR3 is 19 residues. The ends lost 7 bases at V and 3 bases at J; junction bases unmatched: 20. Germline CDR1 MDHEN, CDR2 SYDVKM. The CDR3 loop is CASNPPVGTGAGLDYGYTF. CDR3 DNA: TGTGCCAGCAACCCGCCAGTGGGGACAGGGGCCGGGTTGGACTATGGCTACACCTTC.